The subject of this entry is one T cell receptor beta chain. Data came from immunoSEQ multiplex PCR; TCRdb stores just in-frame clones and leaves some out. Found here are roughly 50,000 clones, 86% of them singletons; the top ten hold more than 0.9%. The CDR3 has 15 residues. Germline V gene data show CDR1 as SNHLY and CDR2 as FYNNEI. Trimming at V came to 6 bases and at J to 7 bases, leaving 7 bases not matched to a gene. This entry belongs to a study of OX40 agonist ivuxolimab in advanced cancers. This clonotype was sampled from an adult with an advanced solid tumor such as melanoma, head and neck, liver or kidney cancer. Sequencing used CD4+ or CD8+ T cells sorted from blood, obtained in a trial of the OX40 agonist ivuxolimab. The chain recombines TRBV2 with TRBJ1-5, with TRBD1 matching over 12 bases. The CDR3 here is CASSTGTGGRQPQHF. CDR3 nucleotide sequence: TGTGCCAGCAGCACCGGGACAGGGGGCCGGCAGCCCCAGCATTTT.